A selection of T cell receptor beta chains follows, all from one sample in a study of T cells after yellow fever vaccination. TCRdb analysed the 5' RACE reads with MiXCR anew, one entry per CDR3 protein. The profile shows about 150,000 distinct CDR3 sequences, 5% to 7.5% of them singletons. The sample was CD4+ T cells sorted from PBMCs, taken 10 days after the yellow fever booster vaccination. The receptors come from a young man who received the YFV17D yellow fever vaccine. CDR3s leave out the opening cysteine and the closing phenylalanine or tryptophan. The D gene is left open where the match is weak. Clone size is given for some rows only: seen once, a few or many times, or a class if the clone is expanded.

many	NA	TRBV7-2	TRBJ2-3	ASSLTPTRRADTQY
NA	NA	TRBV7-2	TRBJ2-2	ASSPSWRTGELF
NA	NA	TRBV12-3/TRBV12-4	TRBJ1-6	ASSFRGPNSPLH
many	TRBD2	TRBV4-2	TRBJ2-5	ASSETSGKETQY
many	TRBD1	TRBV6-5	TRBJ2-7	ASRFRDRGTYEQY
many	NA	TRBV5-1	TRBJ1-1	ASSFGGATGTEAF
NA	NA	TRBV7-6	TRBJ1-3	ASSEMSSGNTIY
many	NA	TRBV27	TRBJ2-7	ASSFQGRGSIHEQY
many	NA	TRBV24-1	TRBJ2-2	ATSDAGTGELF
many	TRBD2	TRBV24-1	TRBJ2-1	ATSAGVGGDWRSYNEQF
many	NA	TRBV28	TRBJ2-6	ASSTLRGTGANVLT
few	NA	TRBV7-2	TRBJ1-5	ASSPGHLSNQPQH
many	NA	TRBV3-1	TRBJ2-5	ASSQDVWRLQETQY
many	TRBD1	TRBV5-1	TRBJ2-7	ASSHGTGRSYEQY
many	TRBD2	TRBV7-2	TRBJ2-1	ASNQRGAGTSNEQF
many	NA	TRBV10-3	TRBJ1-1	AISAGEMNTEAF
many	NA	TRBV5-1	TRBJ2-1	ASSPTPPISNEQF
many	NA	TRBV7-2	TRBJ2-3	ASSPEYLLSQY
many	NA	TRBV7-9	TRBJ1-4	ASSVAGNEKLF
NA	NA	TRBV12-3/TRBV12-4	TRBJ1-1	ASSLYHTEAF
many	NA	TRBV5-1	TRBJ2-1	ASSLAGLGAYNEQF
many	NA	TRBV10-2	TRBJ1-6	ASRRGLQGYSPLH
many	TRBD1	TRBV29-1	TRBJ1-1	SVAVGDSQNKAF
NA	NA	TRBV12-3/TRBV12-4	TRBJ2-6	ASSLVRSGANVLT
many	TRBD1	TRBV7-9	TRBJ1-2	ASSLARGPGYT
few	NA	TRBV10-3	TRBJ1-1	AISMGLMAEAF
many	TRBD1	TRBV29-1	TRBJ1-4	SATGRGTNEKLF
many	NA	TRBV7-9	TRBJ2-7	ASSPGSYNYEQY
many	TRBD2	TRBV30	TRBJ2-7	AWSGGTSGSYEQY
many	TRBD2	TRBV24-1	TRBJ2-3	ATSDPSGRGSDTQY
few	NA	TRBV5-8	TRBJ2-2	ASSLGPTPEGAGELF
many	NA	TRBV5-1	TRBJ2-3	ASSLNSRSTDTQY
many	NA	TRBV7-2	TRBJ2-7	ATSQGVSGHAYEQY
many	NA	TRBV10-3	TRBJ2-1	AISWGPYNEQF
many	NA	TRBV10-3	TRBJ2-7	AISESKVEDEQY
few	NA	TRBV19	TRBJ1-5	ASSMVQGNQPQH
many	NA	TRBV28	TRBJ2-7	ASNPSAGGLREQY
many	NA	TRBV6-2/TRBV6-3	TRBJ2-2	ASSPQGNTGELF
many	NA	TRBV7-2	TRBJ2-5	ASGRQAETQY
NA	NA	TRBV7-8	TRBJ2-3	ASSPRQGLTDTQY
many	NA	TRBV7-2	TRBJ2-7	ASSLPGYSYEQY